Listed here are 5 T cell receptor beta chains from one sample, sequenced in a study of cytomegalovirus exposure and HLA in healthy donors. Researchers ran the PCR with 60 Vbeta and 13 Jbeta primers. Here immunoSEQ multiplex PCR was the method, and the copy in TCRdb shows in-frame clones only, minus some. The table has more than 95,000 clones, over 65% seen once; the top ten hold 20%. The sequencing sample was made of PBMCs. These TCRs come from a man younger than 35 in good health and CMV-seropositive.

The chain couples TRBV11-2 to TRBJ1-1; maybe TRBD1 (5 bases). The germline CDR1 and CDR2 sequences are SGHAT and FQNNGV. The length of the CDR3 is 16 residues. V was cut by 5 bases and J by 3 bases, with 19 bases left in between. In DNA form, the CDR3 reads TGTGCCAGCAGCCCAGACGGCGGGGGATGGGACACTGAAGCTTTCTTT. As protein: CASSPDGGGWDTEAFF.

The chain couples TRBV5-1 to TRBJ1-1, with TRBD1 identical over 7 bases. The V and J ends lost 0 bases and 4 bases, in that order; junction bases with no gene match: 9. The CDR3 totals 16 residues. Per the germline V gene, CDR1 is SGHRS and CDR2 is YFSETQ. The CDR3 bases are TGCGCCAGCAGCTTGGGGACAGGTTCCCCCCCCACTGAAGCTTTCTTT. Translated: CASSLGTGSPPTEAFF.

The rearrangement links TRBV10-2 to TRBJ2-1; 15 bases fit TRBD2. The junction had 1 base not matched to a gene; V was cut back by 7 bases and J by 6 bases. Germline loops: CDR1 WSHSY, CDR2 SAAADI. The CDR3 runs to 14 residues. This CDR3 reads CASMGLAGGNEQFF. DNA for the CDR3: TGCGCCAGCATGGGACTAGCGGGGGGCAATGAGCAGTTCTTC.

V gene TRBV2 combines with J gene TRBJ2-7, with D perhaps matching TRBD2 (6 bases). Germline V lookup: CDR1 SNHLY, CDR2 FYNNEI. CDR3 length: 13 residues. Trimming took off 3 bases at V and 2 bases at J, with 8 bases between the two ends. CDR3 nucleotides: TGTGCCAGCAGTGACGGGGGAACCTACGAGCAGTACTTC. Translating it yields CASSDGGTYEQYF.

The rearrangement joins TRBV6-4 to TRBJ2-1, with TRBD2 matching 8 bases. V lost 3 bases, J lost 9 bases, and 7 bases stayed unmatched. Germline-derived CDR1 and CDR2 are MRHNA and SNTAGT. There are 14 residues in the CDR3. The CDR3 loop reads CASSENGGAFEQFF. The CDR3 DNA follows: TGTGCCAGCAGTGAGAACGGGGGGGCCTTTGAGCAGTTCTTC.